The next 22 T cell receptor beta chains were all read from a single sample in a study of early stage breast cancer tumors. The assay was immunoSEQ multiplex PCR, and TCRdb's table has in-frame clones only and misses some. The sample shows 50,000 to 65,000 clones, 70% to 80% of them seen only once. The sequenced material came from blood. The receptor source for this set is a person under 45 with breast cancer.

This clone came up once. The chain links TRBV30 to TRBJ1-5; D call uncertain. This CDR3 comprises 13 residues. Trimming pared 0 bases from V and 4 bases from J, leaving 7 bases between. The germline V gene encodes CDR1 GTSNPN and CDR2 SVGIG (reference sequence). The DNA of the CDR3 is TGTGCCTGGAGTGTACAGAGAAATCAGCCCCAGCATTTT. This sequence encodes CAWSVQRNQPQHF.

The chain has TRBV19 and TRBJ2-1, with 14 positions matching TRBD2. CDR1 LNHDA and CDR2 SQIVND come from the germline V gene (reference sequence). The ends lost 5 bases at V and 10 bases at J; junction bases unmatched: 22. This CDR3 region has 20 residues. The CDR3 protein is CASSPLKSTGTSGSRKEQFF. In nucleotides, the CDR3 is TGTGCCAGTAGTCCTCTTAAGTCGACCGGGACTAGCGGGAGTCGGAAAGAGCAGTTCTTC.

The chain couples TRBV27 to TRBJ1-1, with D tentatively TRBD1 (6 bases). The CDR3 length is 15 residues. Trimming shortened V by 5 bases and J by 5 bases, and 18 bases separated the two germline ends. CDR1 and CDR2 from the germline V gene are MNHEY and SMNVEV (reference sequence). This CDR3 is CASSEQGGLRTEAFF. DNA for the CDR3: TGTGCCAGCAGTGAACAGGGAGGGTTAAGAACTGAAGCTTTCTTT.

In this sample, this clone turned up once. This rearrangement joins TRBV5-5 to TRBJ1-3; no clear D. The germline V gene has CDR1 SGHKS and CDR2 YYEKEE (reference sequence). The CDR3 covers 15 residues. V was clipped by 4 bases and J by 0 bases, with 11 bases between them. The CDR3 DNA sequence: TGTGCCAGCAGCGCGGTTGGGGACTCTGGAAACACCATATATTTT. Its protein is CASSAVGDSGNTIYF. Full variable domain (outside the CDR3, taken from reference TRBV5-5 and TRBJ1-3): DAGVTQSPTHLIKTRGQQVTLRCSPISGHKSVSWYQQVLGQGPQFIFQYYEKEERGRGNFPDRFSARQFPNYSSELNVNALLLGDSALYLCASSAVGDSGNTIYFGEGSWLTVV.

V is TRBV5-6 and J is TRBJ1-5, with D tentatively TRBD1 (5 bases). V was cut by 0 bases and J by 7 bases, with 11 bases left in between. Germline assignment: CDR1 SGHDT and CDR2 YYEEEE. The CDR3 contains 14 residues. The DNA of the CDR3 is TGTGCCAGCAGCTTGGGCCTTCCAGGGCAGCCCCAGCATTTT. Its protein is CASSLGLPGQPQHF.

The chain joins TRBV7-2 to TRBJ1-2; D unclear. This CDR3 has 13 amino acids. Deletions cut 5 bases from V and 2 bases from J, with 9 bases between. The germline CDR1 and CDR2 sequences are SGHTA and FQGNSA. The CDR3 nucleotides are TGTGCCAGCAGCACCGACGGAAACTATGGCTACACCTTC. Translating it yields CASSTDGNYGYTF.

The chain employs TRBV27 and TRBJ2-7; no definite D call. The germline V gene has CDR1 MNHEY and CDR2 SMNVEV (reference sequence). The ends were cut back, 6 bases at V and 0 bases at J, with 12 bases in the middle. CDR3 length: 14 amino acids. CDR3 coding DNA: TGTGCCAGCAGCTTGCTAACTACCTCCTACGAGCAGTACTTC. The encoded protein is CASSLLTTSYEQYF.

This clone was counted between two and nine times. J is TRBJ2-1 and V is TRBV19; no clear D gene. The CDR3 runs 15 residues. Looked up from germline, CDR1 is LNHDA and CDR2 is SQIVND (reference sequence). Trimming took off 5 bases at V and 6 bases at J, with 17 bases between the two ends. The CDR3 bases are TGTGCCAGTAGTCCGACTTCATATCCAGGCAATGAGCAGTTCTTC. Its protein is CASSPTSYPGNEQFF. Combining the CDR3 with reference TRBV19 and TRBJ2-1 gives the whole variable domain DGGITQSPKYLFRKEGQNVTLSCEQNLNHDAMYWYRQDPGQGLRLIYYSQIVNDFQKGDIAEGYSVSREKKESFPLTVTSAQKNPTAFYLCASSPTSYPGNEQFFGPGTRLTVL.

The chain recombines TRBV14 with TRBJ2-7; TRBD1 matches 9 bases. Germline assignment: CDR1 SGHDN and CDR2 FVKESK. The ends lost 4 bases at V and 2 bases at J; junction bases unmatched: 3. CDR3 size: 14 residues. The CDR3 DNA sequence: TGTGCCAGCAGCCTGGGACAGGGCACCTACGAGCAGTACTTC. Protein sequence: CASSLGQGTYEQYF.

This chain links TRBV10-1 with TRBJ2-1; 12 bases align to TRBD2. Germline CDR1 is WNHNN and CDR2 is SYGVQD (reference sequence). Trimming removed 3 bases from V and 9 bases from J; junction bases left unmatched: 6. This CDR3 is built from 15 residues. CDR3 nucleotides: TGCGCCAGCAGTGAATCAGGGACTAGCGGGCTTGAGCAGTTCTTC. It is translated as CASSESGTSGLEQFF.

The rearrangement joins TRBV5-6 to TRBJ2-3, with 13 bases lining up with TRBD2. V was clipped by 2 bases and J by 2 bases; unmatched bases: 11. Germline values: CDR1 SGHDT, CDR2 YYEEEE. This CDR3 region has 19 residues. CDR3 residues: CASSFTAGTSGTATDTQYF. CDR3 sequence (DNA): TGTGCCAGCAGCTTCACCGCCGGGACTAGCGGGACCGCCACAGATACGCAGTATTTT.

This chain joins TRBV15 and TRBJ1-1; a weak D match, TRBD1 (6 bases). This CDR3 region has 13 residues. Trimming removed 0 bases at V and 12 bases at J, with 14 bases between. Germline V gives CDR1 LNHNV, CDR2 YYDKDF (reference sequence). The CDR3 DNA reads as TGTGCCACCAGCAGAGATCGCAACAGGGTGACTTTCTTT. Protein: CATSRDRNRVTFF.

Only one count was recorded for this clone. The chain links TRBV5-4 to TRBJ1-4, with D uncertain. The CDR3 has 16 residues. V lost 5 bases to trimming and J lost 0 bases, with 14 bases between them. Germline CDR1 reads SGHNT; CDR2 reads YYREEE (reference sequence). CDR3 coding DNA: TGTGCCAGCAGTGTAAGATTGGATGCAACTAATGAAAAACTGTTTTTT. It yields the protein CASSVRLDATNEKLFF.

The chain combines TRBV27 with TRBJ2-3; D is unresolved. CDR1 MNHEY and CDR2 SMNVEV come from the germline V gene (reference sequence). The CDR3 is made up of 12 amino acids. The V end lost 6 bases, the J end lost 4 bases, and 8 bases lay between the germline ends. The chain's CDR3 is CASSPFPDTQYF. The CDR3 bases are TGTGCCAGCAGCCCATTCCCAGATACGCAGTATTTT.

The table lists this clone with a count of one. The V call is TRBV29-1, the J call TRBJ1-4; D uncertain. The V gene's germline CDR1 is SQVTM and CDR2 ANQGSEA. The CDR3 spans 13 residues. V lost 4 bases, J lost 2 bases, and 8 bases lay in between. CDR3 protein: CSVVGGTNEKLFF. The CDR3 nucleotides are TGCAGCGTTGTAGGAGGGACTAATGAAAAACTGTTTTTT. The complete variable domain, with remaining parts taken from reference TRBV29-1 and TRBJ1-4, reads SAVISQKPSRDICQRGTSLTIQCQVDSQVTMMFWYRQQPGQSLTLIATANQGSEATYESGFVIDKFPISRPNLTFSTLTVSNMSPEDSSIYLCSVVGGTNEKLFFGSGTQLSVL.

The V and J genes are TRBV6-5 and TRBJ2-7; a weak D match, TRBD2 (6 bases). CDR3 length equals 13 residues. The germline V and J ends were trimmed by 0 bases and 6 bases, with 9 bases remaining between them. In germline, CDR1 is MNHEY, CDR2 SVGAGI. The CDR3 DNA reads as TGTGCCAGCAGTTACTCGGGACTTCGCGAGCAGTACTTC. This translates into CASSYSGLREQYF.

CDR3 nucleotide sequence: TGTGCCAGCAGCCAGGGGAGCAGGACCACCATCACAGATACGCAGTATTTT. It encodes CASSQGSRTTITDTQYF. This chain links TRBV4-2 with TRBJ2-3, with a possible D match to TRBD2 (5 bases). The CDR3 spans 17 residues. The V end was cut by 3 bases, the J end by 2 bases, with 18 bases between. Looked up from germline, CDR1 is LGHNA and CDR2 is YNFKEQ.

In this sample, this clone turned up a few times. The chain links TRBV29-1 to TRBJ1-2; TRBD1 might be the D (6 bases). The V end lost 8 bases, the J end lost 4 bases, and 20 bases lay between the germline ends. This CDR3 has 14 residues. Germline V gene lookup returns CDR1 SQVTM and CDR2 ANQGSEA. This CDR3 reads CSTSGTQESYGYTF. As DNA, the CDR3 is TGCAGCACCTCCGGGACACAAGAGAGCTATGGCTACACCTTC.

The count of this clone is one. The J gene is TRBJ1-5, the V gene TRBV30; D is perhaps TRBD1 (6 bases). CDR1 is GTSNPN, CDR2 SVGIG, per germline (reference sequence). V dropped 4 bases and J dropped 6 bases, with 25 bases sitting between them. The CDR3 covers 17 residues. DNA of the CDR3: TGTGCCTGGACCCAGACCGGGACACCCTACTTAGGTCAGCCCCAGCATTTT. Translation gives CAWTQTGTPYLGQPQHF.

The rearrangement uses TRBV2 and TRBJ1-2; D perhaps matches TRBD1 (5 bases). Germline CDR1 reads SNHLY; CDR2 reads FYNNEI. The germline V and J ends were trimmed by 2 bases and 6 bases, with 13 bases remaining between them. The CDR3 extends over 14 amino acids. Written as DNA, the CDR3 is TGTGCCAGCAGTGAACGGGGGTTTGGGGATGGCTACACCTTC. This translates into CASSERGFGDGYTF.

This clone was picked up a small number of times. The chain employs TRBV4-1 and TRBJ2-7, with 10 bases aligning to TRBD2. The V segment lost 2 bases and the J segment 2 bases; nucleotides outside the gene matches: 3. Germline CDR1 and CDR2: MGHRA and YSYEKL. This CDR3 is built from 15 residues. The CDR3 here is CASSQLAGATYEQYF. The CDR3 nucleotides are TGCGCCAGCAGCCAACTAGCGGGAGCGACCTACGAGCAGTACTTC.

The chain combines TRBV5-4 with TRBJ2-7; D is perhaps TRBD2 (5 bases). The CDR3 totals 13 residues. Germline V gene sequence: CDR1 SGHNT, CDR2 YYREEE (reference sequence). The V end was cut by 0 bases, the J end by 5 bases, with 9 bases between. CDR3 bases: TGTGCCAGCAGCTTGGCCGGGAATCACGAGCAGTACTTC. As protein: CASSLAGNHEQYF.